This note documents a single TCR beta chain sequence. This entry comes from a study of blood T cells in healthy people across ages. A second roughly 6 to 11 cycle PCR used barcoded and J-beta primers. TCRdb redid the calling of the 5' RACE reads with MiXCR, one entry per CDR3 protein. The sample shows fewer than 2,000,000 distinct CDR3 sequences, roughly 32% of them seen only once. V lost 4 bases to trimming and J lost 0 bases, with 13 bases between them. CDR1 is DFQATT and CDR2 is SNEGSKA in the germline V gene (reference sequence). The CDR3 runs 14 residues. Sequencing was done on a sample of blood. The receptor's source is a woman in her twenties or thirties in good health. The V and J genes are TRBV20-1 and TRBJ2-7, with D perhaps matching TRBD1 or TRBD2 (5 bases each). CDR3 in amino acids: CSATGDGSSYEQYF. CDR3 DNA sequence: TGCAGTGCTACCGGGGACGGTAGCTCCTACGAGCAGTACTTC.